These 28 T cell receptor beta chains were all obtained from the same sample, sequenced in a study of ipilimumab plus nivolumab after autologous stem cell transplantation. The table came from immunoSEQ multiplex PCR; TCRdb's copy has only in-frame clones and leaves some out. This sample has over 10,000 clones, with approximately 69% found just once. This material consisted of PBMCs, taken in a trial of ipilimumab plus nivolumab as post-transplant consolidation. The source is a male donor with diffuse large B-cell lymphoma.

This clone occurred many times. The CDR3 region has the DNA TGCGCCAGCAGTCGTGGCAGGGGGCACGAGCAGTACTTC. Translation gives CASSRGRGHEQYF. The chain employs TRBV23-1 and TRBJ2-7; 8 bases align to TRBD1. TRBV23-1 falls under the ORF class, with uncertain function. The CDR3 runs to 13 residues. The trim removed 4 bases at V and 5 bases at J, leaving 4 bases unmatched.

The CDR3 is CASSLVGFGGPSYEQYF. DNA of the CDR3: TGTGCCAGCAGCTTAGTGGGGTTCGGGGGGCCGTCCTACGAGCAGTACTTC. The rearrangement joins TRBV7-9 to TRBJ2-5, with a tentative D call TRBD2 (7 bases). The end of the DNA is better explained by TRBJ2-7, so the J call may be wrong. Germline V CDR1 and CDR2: SEHNR, FQNEAQ (reference sequence). CDR3 length: 17 residues.

The chain combines TRBV7-9 with TRBJ2-1, with no clear D. Germline V gives CDR1 SEHNR, CDR2 FQNEAQ (reference sequence). V shed 2 bases and J shed 6 bases, with 8 bases lying between them. The CDR3 spans 13 residues. The CDR3: CASSLMVRNEQFF. CDR3 nucleotides: TGTGCCAGCAGCTTAATGGTGCGCAATGAGCAGTTCTTC.

This clone was counted once. The chain employs TRBV30 and TRBJ2-1; the match to TRBD2 covers 9 bases. The V gene end was trimmed by 4 bases and the J gene end by 13 bases; junction bases not matched to a gene: 14. The CDR3 is made up of 14 amino acids. CDR1 is GTSNPN and CDR2 is SVGIG in the germline V gene (reference sequence). CDR3 protein: CAWMREESGGIQFF. The CDR3 DNA sequence: TGTGCCTGGATGAGGGAGGAGAGCGGGGGGATACAGTTCTTC.

A single count supports this clone. The rearrangement joins TRBV6-4 to TRBJ1-5; D ambiguous. Germline CDR1 reads MRHNA; CDR2 reads SNTAGT. There are 15 residues in the CDR3. Trimming took 6 bases from V and 0 from J, leaving 12 bases between them. The CDR3 here is CASRPDGYSNQPQHF. CDR3 bases: TGTGCCAGCAGACCTGACGGATATAGCAATCAGCCCCAGCATTTT.

The V gene is TRBV25-1, the J gene TRBJ2-5; 10 bases are a match to TRBD1. With the DNA end fitting TRBJ2-7 better, the J assignment may be wrong. The CDR3 totals 14 residues. The V gene's germline CDR1 is MGHDK and CDR2 SYGVNS. This chain's CDR3 is CASSVGQGRDEQYF. For the CDR3, the DNA is TGTGCCAGCAGTGTGGGACAGGGGCGGGACGAGCAGTACTTC.

This clone was detected only a few times. The chain uses TRBV15 and TRBJ2-1; 9 nucleotides align to TRBD2. V was pared by 5 bases and J by 6 bases, with 5 bases of the junction left unmatched. From germline, CDR1 is LNHNV and CDR2 YYDKDF (reference sequence). CDR3 size: 14 residues. The DNA of the CDR3 is TGTGCCACCAGCGGCGGGGGGGCGGTCAATGAGCAGTTCTTC. The encoded protein is CATSGGGAVNEQFF.

This sequence joins TRBV7-9 and TRBJ1-2; D unclear. CDR1 is SEHNR and CDR2 is FQNEAQ in the germline V gene (reference sequence). The CDR3 consists of 17 residues. V was shortened by 1 base and J by 0 bases, with 15 bases between the two germline ends. The CDR3 nucleotides are TGTGCCAGCAGCTTAGGCTCCCGACAAGGGACTAACTATGGCTACACCTTC. This sequence encodes CASSLGSRQGTNYGYTF.

V is TRBV5-4 and J is TRBJ2-5, with D possibly TRBD1 on 5 matching bases. The germline V gene encodes CDR1 SGHNT and CDR2 YYREEE (reference sequence). This CDR3 is 13 amino acids long. V shed 0 bases and J shed 4 bases, with 7 bases lying between them. The CDR3 bases are TGTGCCAGCAGCTTGGCAGGGATAGAGACCCAGTACTTC. This gives the protein CASSLAGIETQYF.

The chain joins TRBV6-9 to TRBJ2-7; 11 bases are a match to TRBD1. CDR1 and CDR2 (germline): MNHGY, SVAAGI. The CDR3 contains 15 residues. The V segment lost 5 bases and the J segment 7 bases; nucleotides outside the gene matches: 10. The CDR3 DNA reads TGTGCCAGCAGTGAGGGGACAGGGGGGACGGGGGAGCAGTACTTC. Translation: CASSEGTGGTGEQYF.

V is TRBV6-5 and J is TRBJ2-2; maybe TRBD2 (6 bases). V was shortened by 2 bases and J by 0 bases, with 10 bases between the two germline ends. Germline V gives CDR1 MNHEY, CDR2 SVGAGI. The CDR3 spans 16 residues. CDR3 protein: CASSYDWGANTGELFF. The CDR3, as DNA: TGTGCCAGCAGTTACGATTGGGGGGCGAACACCGGGGAGCTGTTTTTT.

This clone appeared a few times. CDR3 protein: CASRPGGGFSYNEQFF. The CDR3 coding sequence is TGTGCCAGTCGGCCGGGGGGCGGTTTCTCCTACAATGAGCAGTTCTTC. The chain carries TRBV19 and TRBJ2-1; possibly TRBD2 for D (7 bases). V was shortened by 8 bases and J by 0 bases, with 17 bases between the two germline ends. Germline CDR1 reads LNHDA; CDR2 reads SQIVND (reference sequence). The CDR3 covers 16 residues.

The V and J genes are TRBV11-2 and TRBJ1-1; 10 bases line up with TRBD1. From germline, CDR1 is SGHAT and CDR2 FQNNGV. V shed 5 bases, J shed 10 bases, and the junction held 10 bases outside the gene matches. This CDR3 is built from 14 residues. The CDR3 region has the DNA TGTGCCAGCAGCCCAATGGGACAGGGGTTCGGAGCTTTCTTT. Protein sequence: CASSPMGQGFGAFF.

The chain links TRBV5-1 to TRBJ2-3; D gene unclear. The V end lost 5 bases, the J end lost 5 bases, and 21 bases lay between the germline ends. In germline, CDR1 is SGHRS, CDR2 YFSETQ. The CDR3 consists of 16 residues. The chain's CDR3 is CASSIGPQSLGDTQYF. CDR3 DNA: TGCGCCAGCAGTATAGGACCCCAATCATTAGGAGATACGCAGTATTTT. Using reference TRBV5-1 and TRBJ2-3 for the parts outside the CDR3, the full variable domain is KAGVTQTPRYLIKTRGQQVTLSCSPISGHRSVSWYQQTPGQGLQFLFEYFSETQRNKGNFPGRFSGRQFSNSRSEMNVSTLELGDSALYLCASSIGPQSLGDTQYFGPGTRLTVL.

This sequence joins TRBV13 and TRBJ2-3, with TRBD2 identical over 7 bases. CDR3 length equals 16 residues. Germline values: CDR1 PRHDT, CDR2 FYEKMQ (reference sequence). The V and J ends lost 4 bases and 2 bases, in that order; junction bases with no gene match: 9. CDR3 bases: TGTGCCAGCAGCTGGAGACTAGCCCTCTCCACAGATACGCAGTATTTT. This encodes CASSWRLALSTDTQYF.

The chain links TRBV2 to TRBJ2-3; tentatively, D is TRBD2 (7 bases). V dropped 6 bases and J dropped 3 bases, with 16 bases sitting between them. Germline V gives CDR1 SNHLY, CDR2 FYNNEI. This CDR3 has 15 amino acids. CDR3 bases: TGTGCCAGCAGCGAGGGGGGGCCGGGGACAGATACGCAGTATTTT. This gives the protein CASSEGGPGTDTQYF.

The chain has TRBV29-1 and TRBJ2-7, with TRBD2 matching 8 bases. The CDR3 totals 13 residues. After removal of 1 base from V and 3 bases from J, the junction contained 2 bases not matched to a gene. The germline gives CDR1 SQVTM, CDR2 ANQGSEA. The CDR3: CSVEVLAGYEQYF. CDR3 nucleotides: TGCAGCGTTGAAGTGCTAGCGGGCTACGAGCAGTACTTC.

CDR3 protein: CASSPSRDRQNIQYF. CDR3 nucleotides: TGCGCCAGCAGCCCCTCCCGGGACAGGCAAAACATTCAGTACTTC. The chain recombines TRBV4-3 with TRBJ2-4, with 8 bases matching TRBD1. The CDR3 runs 15 residues. CDR1 is LGHNA, CDR2 YSLEER, per germline. J gave up 5 bases and V 4 bases, and 7 bases lay outside the gene matches.

The chain couples TRBV6-5 to TRBJ1-6, with D possibly being TRBD1 (5 bases). The germline gives CDR1 MNHEY, CDR2 SVGAGI. This CDR3 is 13 amino acids long. Trimming stripped 3 bases from V and 10 bases from J, with 10 bases between. The CDR3 reads CASSYTGGSPLHF. As DNA, the CDR3 is TGTGCCAGCAGTTATACAGGAGGCTCACCCCTCCACTTT.

This clone appeared once. The V call is TRBV7-6, the J call TRBJ2-5; tentatively, D is TRBD1 (7 bases). The CDR3 contains 15 residues. Looked up from germline, CDR1 is SGHVS and CDR2 is FNYEAQ. The ends were cut back, 5 bases at V and 2 bases at J, with 15 bases in the middle. The CDR3, as DNA: TGTGCCAGCAGCGCGACAGGGACTGTTCAAGAGACCCAGTACTTC. Its translation is CASSATGTVQETQYF.

This chain connects TRBV6-1 to TRBJ1-2; 10 bases are a match to TRBD1. In germline, CDR1 is MNHNS, CDR2 SASEGT. The CDR3 runs to 15 residues. The ends lost 4 bases at V and 5 bases at J; junction bases unmatched: 7. The CDR3, as DNA: TGTGCCAGCAGTGGCCCCAGACAGGGGGCGTATGGCTACACCTTC. Its translation: CASSGPRQGAYGYTF.

The chain uses TRBV19 and TRBJ1-5; perhaps TRBD1 as D (6 bases). V was shortened by 3 bases and J by 5 bases, with 11 bases between the two germline ends. This CDR3 comprises 14 residues. Germline CDR1 reads LNHDA; CDR2 reads SQIVND (reference sequence). CDR3 residues: CASSIRGSHQPQHF. The CDR3 DNA is TGTGCCAGTAGTATCAGGGGCTCTCATCAGCCCCAGCATTTT. Combining the CDR3 with reference TRBV19 and TRBJ1-5 gives the whole variable domain DGGITQSPKYLFRKEGQNVTLSCEQNLNHDAMYWYRQDPGQGLRLIYYSQIVNDFQKGDIAEGYSVSREKKESFPLTVTSAQKNPTAFYLCASSIRGSHQPQHFGDGTRLSIL.

This clone was picked up one time. The chain is built from TRBV27 and TRBJ1-3; no reliable D call. The CDR3 has 15 residues. Trimming stripped 5 bases from V and 3 bases from J, with 14 bases between. Germline loops: CDR1 MNHEY, CDR2 SMNVEV (reference sequence). CDR3 in DNA: TGTGCCAGCAGTCGAAGGATGGATTATGGAAACACCATATATTTT. Protein sequence: CASSRRMDYGNTIYF.

CDR3 sequence reads: CSVVPGQAAEQFF. In DNA, the CDR3 is TGCAGCGTAGTTCCGGGACAGGCAGCTGAGCAGTTCTTC. The genes are TRBV29-1 and TRBJ2-1; TRBD1 matches at 8 bases. CDR3 length equals 13 residues. The V gene end was trimmed by 6 bases and the J gene end by 9 bases; junction bases not matched to a gene: 10. CDR1 and CDR2 (germline): SQVTM, ANQGSEA.

This sequence joins TRBV5-4 and TRBJ2-7; 7 bases agree with TRBD1. Germline V lookup: CDR1 SGHNT, CDR2 YYREEE (reference sequence). V lost 3 bases, J lost 1 base, and 1 base stayed unmatched. The CDR3 is 13 residues long. In DNA form, the CDR3 reads TGTGCCAGCAGCTGGGACAGATCCTACGAGCAGTACTTC. Its protein product is CASSWDRSYEQYF.

In this sample, this clone turned up once. DNA for the CDR3: TGTGCCAGCAGTGAACAGTCGTTCGGGGTCTCTGGGGCCAACGTCCTGACTTTC. Protein sequence: CASSEQSFGVSGANVLTF. V and J are TRBV6-1 and TRBJ2-6, with a possible D match to TRBD2 (5 bases). The CDR3 spans 18 residues. Germline lookup yields CDR1 MNHNS and CDR2 SASEGT. V lost 2 bases, J lost 0 bases, and 14 bases lay in between.

This sequence joins TRBV6-9 and TRBJ1-2; 7 positions agree with TRBD1. With 4 bases clipped from V and 4 bases from J, the junction kept 6 bases outside the gene matches. Germline V gives CDR1 MNHGY, CDR2 SVAAGI. The CDR3 is 14 residues long. This CDR3 is CASSFRQGVYGYTF. The CDR3 DNA is TGTGCCAGCAGTTTCAGACAGGGAGTCTATGGCTACACCTTC.

The J gene is TRBJ2-6, the V gene TRBV5-1; a possible D gene is TRBD1 (5 bases). This CDR3 has 17 residues. Between the trimmed V and J ends, which lost 0 bases and 0 bases, there was a span of 10 bases. Germline V CDR1 and CDR2: SGHRS, YFSETQ. CDR3 in DNA: TGCGCCAGCAGCTTGGGGGTGACAGACTCTGGGGCCAACGTCCTGACTTTC. Protein product: CASSLGVTDSGANVLTF.